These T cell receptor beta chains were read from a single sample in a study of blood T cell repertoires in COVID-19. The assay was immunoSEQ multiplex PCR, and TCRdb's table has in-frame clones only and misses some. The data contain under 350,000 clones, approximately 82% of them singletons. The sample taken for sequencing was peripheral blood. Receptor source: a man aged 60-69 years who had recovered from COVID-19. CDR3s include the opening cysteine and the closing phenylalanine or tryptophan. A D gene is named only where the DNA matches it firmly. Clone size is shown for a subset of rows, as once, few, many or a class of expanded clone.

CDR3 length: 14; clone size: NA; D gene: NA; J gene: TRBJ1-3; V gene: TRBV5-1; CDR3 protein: CASSAQGTGNTIYF; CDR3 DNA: TGCGCCAGCAGCGCTCAGGGAACTGGAAACACCATATATTTT
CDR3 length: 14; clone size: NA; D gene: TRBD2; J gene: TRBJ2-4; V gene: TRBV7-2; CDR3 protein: CASTGRGGRNIQYF; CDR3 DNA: TGTGCCAGCACCGGCCGGGGCGGGAGGAACATTCAGTACTTC
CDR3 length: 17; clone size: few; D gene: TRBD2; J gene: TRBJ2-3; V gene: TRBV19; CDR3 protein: CASSLRMVAGASDTQYF; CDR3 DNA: TGTGCCAGTAGCCTTCGTATGGTAGCGGGGGCCTCAGATACGCAGTATTTT
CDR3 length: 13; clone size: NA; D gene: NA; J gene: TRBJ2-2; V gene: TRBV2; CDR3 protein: CASGLLNTGELFF; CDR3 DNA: TGTGCCAGCGGACTACTGAACACCGGGGAGCTGTTTTTT
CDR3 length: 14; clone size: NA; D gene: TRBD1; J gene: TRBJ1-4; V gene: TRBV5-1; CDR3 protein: CASSFDRGGEKLFF; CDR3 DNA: TGCGCCAGCAGCTTCGACAGGGGGGGTGAAAAACTGTTTTTT
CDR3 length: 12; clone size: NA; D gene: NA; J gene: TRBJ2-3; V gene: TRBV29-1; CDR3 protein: CSVERGSDTQYF; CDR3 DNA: TGCAGCGTTGAGCGGGGCTCCGATACGCAGTATTTT
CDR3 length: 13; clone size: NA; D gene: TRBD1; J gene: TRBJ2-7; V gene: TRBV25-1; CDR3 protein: CASRGQGRNEQYF; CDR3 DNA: TGTGCCAGCAGGGGACAGGGGAGGAACGAGCAGTACTTC
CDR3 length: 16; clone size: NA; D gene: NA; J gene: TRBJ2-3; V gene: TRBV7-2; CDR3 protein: CASSSQAGPPTDTQYF; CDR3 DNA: TGTGCCAGCAGCTCCCAGGCAGGGCCGCCCACAGATACGCAGTATTTT
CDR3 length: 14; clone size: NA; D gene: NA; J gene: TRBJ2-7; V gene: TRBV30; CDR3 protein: CALFVRGSSYEQYF; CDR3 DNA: TGTGCCTTATTTGTTAGGGGAAGCTCCTACGAGCAGTACTTC
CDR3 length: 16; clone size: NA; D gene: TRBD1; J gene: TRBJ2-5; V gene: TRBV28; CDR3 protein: CASSEAIQGTQETQYF; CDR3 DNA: TGTGCCAGCAGTGAAGCGATACAGGGGACCCAAGAGACCCAGTACTTC
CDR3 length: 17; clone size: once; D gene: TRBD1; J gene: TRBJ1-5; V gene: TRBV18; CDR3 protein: CASSPLNRGRSNQPQHF; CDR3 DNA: TGTGCCAGCTCACCACTAAACAGGGGTCGGAGCAATCAGCCCCAGCATTTT
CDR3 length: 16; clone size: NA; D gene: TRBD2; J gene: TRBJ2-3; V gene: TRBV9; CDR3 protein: CASSPRSGGVTDTQYF; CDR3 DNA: TGTGCCAGCAGTCCCAGAAGCGGGGGAGTCACAGATACGCAGTATTTT
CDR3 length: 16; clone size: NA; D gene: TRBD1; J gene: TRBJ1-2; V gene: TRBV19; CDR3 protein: CASRRTAGTGSRGYTF; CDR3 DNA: TGTGCCAGTAGGAGAACTGCCGGGACAGGGTCTCGCGGCTACACCTTC
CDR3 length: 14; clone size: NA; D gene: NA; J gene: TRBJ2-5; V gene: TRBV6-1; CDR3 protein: CASSEDRARETQYF; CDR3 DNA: TGTGCCAGCAGTGAAGACAGGGCACGGGAGACCCAGTACTTC
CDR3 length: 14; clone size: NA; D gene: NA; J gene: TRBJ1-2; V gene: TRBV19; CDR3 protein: CASSIAGANYGYTF; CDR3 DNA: TGTGCCAGTAGTATAGCAGGGGCGAACTATGGCTACACCTTC
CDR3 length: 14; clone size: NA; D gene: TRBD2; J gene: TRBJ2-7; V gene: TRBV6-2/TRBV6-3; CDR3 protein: CASSSPGTSNEQYF; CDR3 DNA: TGTGCCAGCAGTTCCCCCGGGACTAGCAACGAGCAGTACTTC
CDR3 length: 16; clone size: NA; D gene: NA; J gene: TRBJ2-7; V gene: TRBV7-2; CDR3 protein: CASSGQGSGGPYEQYF; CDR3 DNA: TGTGCCAGCAGCGGCCAGGGCAGTGGGGGCCCCTACGAGCAGTACTTC
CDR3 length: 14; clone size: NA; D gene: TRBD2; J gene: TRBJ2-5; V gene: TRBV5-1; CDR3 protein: CASSAAAGGETQYF; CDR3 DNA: TGCGCCAGCAGCGCCGCGGCGGGGGGAGAGACCCAGTACTTC
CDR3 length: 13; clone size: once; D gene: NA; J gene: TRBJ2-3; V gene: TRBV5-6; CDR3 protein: CASSWGGTDTQYF; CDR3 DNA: TGTGCCAGCAGCTGGGGGGGCACGGATACGCAGTATTTT
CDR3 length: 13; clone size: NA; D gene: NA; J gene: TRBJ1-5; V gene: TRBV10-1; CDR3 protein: CASSAGRNQPQHF; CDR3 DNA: TGCGCCAGCAGTGCTGGGAGAAATCAGCCCCAGCATTTT
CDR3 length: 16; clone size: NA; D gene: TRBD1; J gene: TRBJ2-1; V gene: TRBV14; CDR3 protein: CASSQDMGQAEGEQFF; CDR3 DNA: TGTGCCAGCAGCCAAGATATGGGACAGGCCGAGGGTGAGCAGTTCTTC
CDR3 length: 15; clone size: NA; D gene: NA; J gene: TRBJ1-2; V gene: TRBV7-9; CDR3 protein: CASSLALEGSYGYTF; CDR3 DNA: TGTGCCAGCAGCTTAGCACTGGAGGGGTCCTATGGCTACACCTTC
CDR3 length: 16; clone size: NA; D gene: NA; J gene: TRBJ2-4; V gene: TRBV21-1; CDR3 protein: CASSRSTGTGENIQYF; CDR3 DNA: TGTGCCAGCAGCAGATCGACCGGGACAGGGGAAAACATTCAGTACTTC
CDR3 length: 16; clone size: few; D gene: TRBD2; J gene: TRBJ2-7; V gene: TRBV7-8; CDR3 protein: CASSSPTSGRAGEQYF; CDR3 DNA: TGTGCCAGCAGCTCCCCGACTAGCGGGAGGGCGGGGGAGCAGTACTTC
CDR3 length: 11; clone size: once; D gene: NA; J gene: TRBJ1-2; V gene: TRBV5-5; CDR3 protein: CASSPDRGYTF; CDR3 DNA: TGTGCCAGCAGCCCAGACAGAGGCTACACCTTC
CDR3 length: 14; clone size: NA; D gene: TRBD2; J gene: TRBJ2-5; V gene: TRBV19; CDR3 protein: CASSPSGRGETQYF; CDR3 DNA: TGTGCCAGTAGTCCTAGCGGGAGAGGAGAGACCCAGTACTTC
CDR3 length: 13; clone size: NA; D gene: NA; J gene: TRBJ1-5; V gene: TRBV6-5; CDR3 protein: CASTGWGGQPQHF; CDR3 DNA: TGTGCCAGCACGGGATGGGGAGGTCAGCCCCAGCATTTT
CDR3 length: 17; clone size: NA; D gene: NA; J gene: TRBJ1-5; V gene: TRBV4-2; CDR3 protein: CASSQTHPWGVSQPQHF; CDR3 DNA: TGTGCCAGCAGCCAAACCCATCCCTGGGGGGTCAGTCAGCCCCAGCATTTT
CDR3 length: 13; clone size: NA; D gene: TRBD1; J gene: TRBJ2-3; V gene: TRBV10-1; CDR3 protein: CASNRQGSDTQYF; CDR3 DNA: TGCGCCAGCAACCGACAGGGTTCAGATACGCAGTATTTT
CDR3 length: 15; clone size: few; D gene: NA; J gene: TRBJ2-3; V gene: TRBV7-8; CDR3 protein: CASSPRLVSTDTQYF; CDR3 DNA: TGTGCCAGCAGCCCAAGACTAGTATCCACAGATACGCAGTATTTT
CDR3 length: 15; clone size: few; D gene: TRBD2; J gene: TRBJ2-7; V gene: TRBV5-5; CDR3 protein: CASSVTSGSAYEQYF; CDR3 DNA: TGTGCCAGCAGCGTGACTAGCGGGAGTGCATACGAGCAGTACTTC
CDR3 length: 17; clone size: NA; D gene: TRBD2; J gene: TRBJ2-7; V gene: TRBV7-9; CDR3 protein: CASSFFRTSGGEDEQYF; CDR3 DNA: TGTGCCAGCAGCTTCTTCCGGACTAGCGGGGGGGAGGACGAGCAGTACTTC
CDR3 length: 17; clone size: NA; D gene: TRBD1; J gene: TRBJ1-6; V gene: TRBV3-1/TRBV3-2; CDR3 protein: CASSHRDRVTYNSPLHF; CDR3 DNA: TGTGCCAGCAGCCACCGGGACAGGGTAACCTATAATTCACCCCTCCACTTT
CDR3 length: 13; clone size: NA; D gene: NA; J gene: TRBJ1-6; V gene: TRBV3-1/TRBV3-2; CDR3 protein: CASTRQINSPLHF; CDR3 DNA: TGTGCCAGCACTCGACAGATCAATTCACCCCTCCACTTT
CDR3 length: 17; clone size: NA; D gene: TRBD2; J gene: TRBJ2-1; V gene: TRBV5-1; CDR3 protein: CASSPGLAGGPGNEQFF; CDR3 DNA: TGCGCCAGCAGCCCGGGACTAGCGGGAGGGCCTGGGAATGAGCAGTTCTTC
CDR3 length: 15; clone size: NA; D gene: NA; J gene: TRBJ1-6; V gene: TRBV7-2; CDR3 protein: CASSSDRRQFSPLHF; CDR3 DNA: TGTGCCAGCAGCTCCGACAGGCGTCAATTCTCACCCCTCCACTTT
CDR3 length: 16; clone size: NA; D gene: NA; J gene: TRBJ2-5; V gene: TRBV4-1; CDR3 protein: CASSQGAVASQETQYF; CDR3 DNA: TGCGCCAGCAGCCAAGGAGCGGTCGCTAGCCAAGAGACCCAGTACTTC